The entry below describes one TCR beta chain. Antigen specificity is unknown. This record comes from a study of cytomegalovirus exposure and HLA in healthy donors. Regarding the study as a whole: Later, TCR association rates were found to vary by HLA locus, highest for DRB1 and lowest for HLA-C.

The V gene lost 0 bases and the J gene lost 4 bases, with 5 bases spanning the gap. CDR3 size: 13 residues. Germline V lookup: CDR1 SGHDN, CDR2 FVKESK. PCR amplification relied on 60 Vbeta primers (plus 13 Jbeta primers). The data were produced by immunoSEQ multiplex PCR, yet TCRdb's version contains in-frame clones alone and is incomplete. The sample lists under 200,000 clones; around 80% were seen once. This sequence joins TRBV14 and TRBJ2-3; D gene ambiguous. The source material was PBMCs. This receptor was identified in a girl between 10 and 17 years old in good health and CMV-seropositive. For the CDR3, the DNA is TGTGCCAGCAGCCAAGAGAGGTCAGATACGCAGTATTTT. This sequence encodes CASSQERSDTQYF.